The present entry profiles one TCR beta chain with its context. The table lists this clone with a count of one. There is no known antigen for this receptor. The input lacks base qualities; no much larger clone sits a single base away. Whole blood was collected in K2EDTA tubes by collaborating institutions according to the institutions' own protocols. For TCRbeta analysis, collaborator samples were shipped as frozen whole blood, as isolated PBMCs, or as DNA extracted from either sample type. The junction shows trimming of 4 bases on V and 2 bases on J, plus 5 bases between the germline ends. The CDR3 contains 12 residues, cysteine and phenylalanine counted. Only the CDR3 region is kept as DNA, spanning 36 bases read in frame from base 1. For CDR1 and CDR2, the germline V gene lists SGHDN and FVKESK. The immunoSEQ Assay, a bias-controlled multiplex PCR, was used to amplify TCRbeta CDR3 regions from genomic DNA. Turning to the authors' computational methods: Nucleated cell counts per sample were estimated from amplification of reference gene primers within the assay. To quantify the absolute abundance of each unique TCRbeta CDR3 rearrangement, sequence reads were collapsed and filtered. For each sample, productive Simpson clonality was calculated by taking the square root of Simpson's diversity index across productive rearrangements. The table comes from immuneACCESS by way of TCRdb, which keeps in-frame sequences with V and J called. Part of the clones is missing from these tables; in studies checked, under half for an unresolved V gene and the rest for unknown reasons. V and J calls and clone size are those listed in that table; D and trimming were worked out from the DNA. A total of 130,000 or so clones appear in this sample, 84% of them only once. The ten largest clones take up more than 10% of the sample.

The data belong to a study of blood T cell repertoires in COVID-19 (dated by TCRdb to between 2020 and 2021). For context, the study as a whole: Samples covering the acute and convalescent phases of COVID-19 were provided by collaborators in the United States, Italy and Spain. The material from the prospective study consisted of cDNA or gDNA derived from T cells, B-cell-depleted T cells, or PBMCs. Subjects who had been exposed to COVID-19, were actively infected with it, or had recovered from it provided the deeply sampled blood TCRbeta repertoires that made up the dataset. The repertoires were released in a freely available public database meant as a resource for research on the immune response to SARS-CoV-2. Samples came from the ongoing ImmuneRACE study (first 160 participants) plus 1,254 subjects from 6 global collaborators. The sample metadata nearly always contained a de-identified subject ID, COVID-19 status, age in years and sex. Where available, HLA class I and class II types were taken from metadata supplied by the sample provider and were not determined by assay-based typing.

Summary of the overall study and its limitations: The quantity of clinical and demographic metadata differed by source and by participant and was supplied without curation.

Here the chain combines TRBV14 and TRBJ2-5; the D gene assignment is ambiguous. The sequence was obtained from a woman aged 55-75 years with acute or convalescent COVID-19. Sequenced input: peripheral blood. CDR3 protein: CASSPGQETQYF. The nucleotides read TGTGCCAGCAGCCCCGGGCAAGAGACCCAGTACTTC. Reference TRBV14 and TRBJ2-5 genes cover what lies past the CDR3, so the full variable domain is EAGVTQFPSHSVIEKGQTVTLRCDPISGHDNLYWYRRVMGKEIKFLLHFVKESKQDESGMPNNRFLAERTGGTYSTLKVQPAELEDSGVYFCASSPGQETQYFGPGTRLLVL.